The 31 T cell receptor beta chains presented below share a single source sample, sequenced in a study of blood T cell repertoires in COVID-19. Profiled with immunoSEQ multiplex PCR; TCRdb holds only in-frame clones, not every one. The table has around 91,000 clones, less than 85% seen once. What was sequenced was peripheral blood. All receptors derive from a man aged 80 or over with acute or convalescent COVID-19.

V usage is TRBV14 and J usage is TRBJ1-3, with 8 bases aligning to TRBD1. The CDR3 is 16 residues long. Germline V gene sequence: CDR1 SGHDN, CDR2 FVKESK. V shed 4 bases, J shed 3 bases, and the junction held 8 bases outside the gene matches. CDR3 loop: CASSREDRGRGNTIYF. Written as DNA, the CDR3 is TGTGCCAGCAGCCGGGAAGACAGGGGACGTGGAAACACCATATATTTT.

This chain connects TRBV7-3 to TRBJ2-1; 13 nucleotides agree with TRBD2. The V gene's germline CDR1 is SGHTA and CDR2 FQGTGA. V trimming: 2 bases; J trimming: 7 bases; junction bases outside the gene matches: 5. The CDR3 has 16 residues. The CDR3 reads CASSLRTSGGWNEQFF. The CDR3 bases are TGTGCCAGCAGCTTACGGACTAGCGGGGGTTGGAATGAGCAGTTCTTC.

V and J are TRBV30 and TRBJ1-2, with D perhaps matching TRBD1 (5 bases). This CDR3 comprises 13 residues. The V end lost 0 bases, the J end lost 7 bases, and 12 bases lay between the germline ends. CDR1 and CDR2 (germline): GTSNPN, SVGIG (reference sequence). The CDR3 DNA reads TGTGCCTGGAGTGTACTCGGGGGTTCTGGCTACACCTTC. This codes for CAWSVLGGSGYTF.

The chain combines TRBV3-1 (or the pseudogene TRBV3-2) with TRBJ1-1; D perhaps matches TRBD1 (6 bases). CDR1 and CDR2 from the germline V gene are LGHDT and YNNKEL (reference sequence). The CDR3 is 14 amino acids. V lost 5 bases to trimming and J lost 3 bases, with 13 bases between them. The CDR3 loop is CASSNTGWDTEAFF. The CDR3 bases are TGTGCCAGCAGCAACACAGGGTGGGACACTGAAGCTTTCTTT.

The chain employs TRBV7-3 and TRBJ2-2, with D possibly being TRBD2 (6 bases). This CDR3 has 15 amino acids. V shed 2 bases and J shed 6 bases, with 13 bases lying between them. The germline V gene encodes CDR1 SGHTA and CDR2 FQGTGA. DNA for the CDR3: TGTGCCAGCAGCTTAGCGGGAAGGGGCTCCGGGGAGCTGTTTTTT. Protein sequence: CASSLAGRGSGELFF.

The chain is built from TRBV28 and TRBJ2-3, with 7 nucleotides matching TRBD2. Trimming cost V 6 bases and J 6 bases; bases outside gene matches: 9. Germline CDR1 MDHEN, CDR2 SYDVKM. The CDR3 has 14 amino acids. CDR3 region: CASRSGDFRDTQYF. DNA for the CDR3: TGTGCCAGCAGAAGCGGGGACTTTCGGGATACGCAGTATTTT.

The rearrangement links TRBV7-6 to TRBJ2-1; maybe TRBD2 (6 bases). The ends were cut back, 5 bases at V and 6 bases at J, with 20 bases in the middle. Germline CDR1 and CDR2: SGHVS and FNYEAQ. This CDR3 has 16 amino acids. The chain's CDR3 is CASSRSYAGRLNEQFF. CDR3 sequence (DNA): TGTGCCAGCAGCCGATCATACGCGGGACGCCTCAATGAGCAGTTCTTC.

J is TRBJ2-7 and V is TRBV15; 7 nucleotides align to TRBD1. Germline trimming cut 1 base from V and 6 bases from J; bases unmatched to any gene: 9. Germline-derived CDR1 and CDR2 are LNHNV and YYDKDF (reference sequence). The CDR3 is made up of 15 amino acids. The CDR3 loop reads CATSRVGGLIVEQYF. CDR3 bases: TGTGCCACCAGCAGAGTAGGGGGCCTCATTGTCGAGCAGTACTTC.

This sequence joins TRBV5-1 and TRBJ1-1; no firm D call. Trimming took 3 bases from V and 4 from J, leaving 16 bases between them. This CDR3 is built from 15 residues. Looked up from germline, CDR1 is SGHRS and CDR2 is YFSETQ. The CDR3 region has the DNA TGCGCCAGCAGCTCCCCGGCCCAGGCGGGCACTGAAGCTTTCTTT. Translation: CASSSPAQAGTEAFF.

V is TRBV6-2 or TRBV6-3 and J is TRBJ2-7, with a possible D match to TRBD1 (5 bases). V lost 0 bases and J lost 6, with 12 bases in between. The CDR3 is 14 amino acids. Germline V lookup: CDR1 MNHEY, CDR2 SVGEGT. The CDR3 nucleotides read TGTGCCAGCAGTTACTCGGGCAGGGTCGTCGAGCAGTACTTC. Translating gives CASSYSGRVVEQYF.

This chain links TRBV3-1 (or the pseudogene TRBV3-2) with TRBJ2-1; possibly TRBD2 for D (5 bases). This CDR3 contains 15 residues. Trimming removed 1 base at V and 1 base at J, with 8 bases between. The germline V gene encodes CDR1 LGHDT and CDR2 YNNKEL (reference sequence). The CDR3 loop is CASSQGTGSYNEQFF. DNA for the CDR3: TGTGCCAGCAGCCAAGGGACGGGATCCTACAATGAGCAGTTCTTC.

The chain employs TRBV3-1 (or the pseudogene TRBV3-2) and TRBJ2-3; D is unresolved. The V gene's germline CDR1 is LGHDT and CDR2 YNNKEL (reference sequence). This CDR3 has 14 amino acids. Trimming removed 1 base at V and 2 bases at J, with 7 bases between. The CDR3 coding sequence is TGTGCCAGCAGCCAAGCACAGATCACAGATACGCAGTATTTT. Its translation: CASSQAQITDTQYF.

The genes are TRBV29-1 and TRBJ2-1, with 7 positions matching TRBD2. The V gene end was trimmed by 8 bases and the J gene end by 4 bases; junction bases not matched to a gene: 8. Germline CDR1 and CDR2: SQVTM and ANQGSEA. The CDR3 is made up of 13 amino acids. The CDR3 nucleotides are TGCAGCCTCTGGACTAGTCTGTACAATGAGCAGTTCTTC. Residues: CSLWTSLYNEQFF.

In DNA, the CDR3 is TGTGCCAGCAGCTTAGACTCAGGCCGATCTAACTATGGCTACACCTTC. Its protein product is CASSLDSGRSNYGYTF. The chain employs TRBV7-8 and TRBJ1-2; no clear D gene. There are 16 residues in the CDR3. The germline V and J ends were trimmed by 1 base and 0 bases, with 12 bases remaining between them. Looked up from germline, CDR1 is SGHVS and CDR2 is FQNEAQ.

V is TRBV7-3 and J is TRBJ2-3; maybe TRBD2 (5 bases). The V gene lost 5 bases and the J gene lost 0 bases, with 6 bases spanning the gap. The CDR3 consists of 13 residues. The germline gives CDR1 SGHTA, CDR2 FQGTGA. In nucleotides, the CDR3 is TGTGCCAGCAGCCGAGGGAGCACAGATACGCAGTATTTT. It translates to CASSRGSTDTQYF.

This clone was observed once. This chain uses TRBV3-1 (or the pseudogene TRBV3-2) with TRBJ2-1, with 8 bases identical to TRBD2. This CDR3 is 15 amino acids long. Trimming took 1 base from V and 5 from J; bases not matched to a gene: 4. CDR1 and CDR2 from the germline V gene are LGHDT and YNNKEL (reference sequence). CDR3 loop: CASSQVSGGNNEQFF. The CDR3 DNA follows: TGTGCCAGCAGCCAAGTGTCGGGGGGGAACAATGAGCAGTTCTTC.

The gene calls are TRBV5-5 and TRBJ2-1; 13 bases line up with TRBD2. The trim removed 3 bases at V and 14 bases at J, leaving 11 bases unmatched. CDR1 SGHKS and CDR2 YYEKEE come from the germline V gene (reference sequence). The CDR3 is 15 residues long. The CDR3 protein is CASSSTLAGGLGEFF. The CDR3 DNA reads TGTGCCAGCAGCTCTACACTAGCGGGAGGGCTGGGTGAGTTCTTC.

V is TRBV6-5 and J is TRBJ1-6, with TRBD1 matching 8 bases. With V trimmed by 0 bases and J by 4 bases, 2 bases remained unmatched. Germline CDR1 and CDR2: MNHEY and SVGAGI. The CDR3 totals 16 residues. The CDR3 sequence is CASSYSGTGYNSPLHF. CDR3 bases: TGTGCCAGCAGTTACTCTGGGACAGGATATAATTCACCCCTCCACTTT.

This clone was seen a handful of times. The V and J genes are TRBV11-3 and TRBJ1-5; 9 bases are shared with TRBD1. There are 18 residues in the CDR3. V shed 0 bases and J 3 bases; nucleotides not matched to a gene: 9. Germline values: CDR1 SGHNT, CDR2 YENEEA. In DNA, the CDR3 is TGTGCCAGCAGCTTAGAGTATCCCTGGACAGGGGACAATCAGCCCCAGCATTTT. Translating it yields CASSLEYPWTGDNQPQHF.

This rearrangement joins TRBV5-1 to TRBJ2-3, with D maybe TRBD2 (6 bases). Germline loops: CDR1 SGHRS, CDR2 YFSETQ. Trimming pared 9 bases from V and 0 bases from J, leaving 11 bases between. This CDR3 contains 13 residues. DNA of the CDR3: TGCGCCACCACTAGCACTAGCACAGATACGCAGTATTTT. Translated: CATTSTSTDTQYF.

The chain is built from TRBV7-9 and TRBJ1-2, with 8 bases lining up with TRBD1. V lost 0 bases to trimming and J lost 5 bases; unmatched junction nucleotides: 2. Germline CDR1 reads SEHNR; CDR2 reads FQNEAQ (reference sequence). CDR3 size: 14 residues. CDR3 nucleotide sequence: TGTGCCAGCAGCTTAGCGGACAGGGCATATGGCTACACCTTC. It specifies CASSLADRAYGYTF.

This chain's CDR3 is CASSEGASGNTIYF. The CDR3 coding sequence is TGTGCCAGCAGTGAAGGAGCCTCGGGAAACACCATATATTTT. This chain connects TRBV6-1 to TRBJ1-3; D not resolved. Germline values: CDR1 MNHNS, CDR2 SASEGT. CDR3 length: 14 residues. Between the trimmed V and J ends, which lost 1 base and 4 bases, there was a span of 8 bases.

The gene calls are TRBV18 and TRBJ2-6, with 12 positions matching TRBD1. This CDR3 comprises 19 residues. The trim removed 5 bases at V and 0 bases at J, leaving 8 bases unmatched. Germline assignment: CDR1 KGHSH and CDR2 LQKENI. CDR3 coding DNA: TGTGCCAGCTCATCCCGGGACAGGGGGCCTGGCTCTGGGGCCAACGTCCTGACTTTC. Protein: CASSSRDRGPGSGANVLTF.

V and J are TRBV3-1 (or the pseudogene TRBV3-2) and TRBJ2-3; 8 nucleotides agree with TRBD2. This CDR3 comprises 16 residues. Germline-derived CDR1 and CDR2 are LGHDT and YNNKEL (reference sequence). The V and J ends lost 5 bases and 4 bases, in that order; junction bases with no gene match: 11. The CDR3 sequence: CASSYNPGLVADTQYF. The CDR3 DNA reads as TGTGCCAGCAGCTATAACCCGGGACTAGTGGCAGATACGCAGTATTTT.

V is TRBV4-1 and J is TRBJ1-5, with D perhaps TRBD1 (6 bases). The V gene's germline CDR1 is MGHRA and CDR2 YSYEKL. The CDR3 contains 15 residues. Trimming removed 0 bases at V and 9 bases at J, with 15 bases between. The CDR3 loop reads CASSQDRTAFAPQHF. CDR3 DNA: TGCGCCAGCAGCCAAGATAGGACAGCCTTTGCGCCCCAGCATTTT.

The rearrangement joins TRBV28 to TRBJ2-1; D ambiguous. The V end lost 6 bases, the J end lost 8 bases, and 11 bases lay between the germline ends. The germline V gene encodes CDR1 MDHEN and CDR2 SYDVKM. The CDR3 length is 12 residues. In DNA form, the CDR3 reads TGTGCCAGCAGCACGGGTTTCGATGAGCAGTTCTTC. This translates into CASSTGFDEQFF. The full variable domain, in which reference TRBV28 and TRBJ2-1 provide the parts outside the CDR3, is DVKVTQSSRYLVKRTGEKVFLECVQDMDHENMFWYRQDPGLGLRLIYFSYDVKMKEKGDIPEGYSVSREKKERFSLILESASTNQTSMYLCASSTGFDEQFFGPGTRLTVL.

V usage is TRBV5-1 and J usage is TRBJ2-7, with 9 positions matching TRBD2. The V and J ends lost 0 bases and 3 bases, in that order; junction bases with no gene match: 4. Germline V gene lookup returns CDR1 SGHRS and CDR2 YFSETQ. The CDR3 has 15 residues. The CDR3 sequence is CASSLASGAIYEQYF. CDR3 sequence (DNA): TGCGCCAGCAGCTTGGCTAGCGGGGCCATCTACGAGCAGTACTTC. Based on the CDR3 plus reference TRBV5-1 and TRBJ2-7, the full variable domain is KAGVTQTPRYLIKTRGQQVTLSCSPISGHRSVSWYQQTPGQGLQFLFEYFSETQRNKGNFPGRFSGRQFSNSRSEMNVSTLELGDSALYLCASSLASGAIYEQYFGPGTRLTVT.

This clone is a singleton in its sample. The chain employs TRBV6-1 and TRBJ2-7; 11 bases are a match to TRBD2. J lost 3 bases, V lost 3 bases, and 1 base had no gene match. This CDR3 spans 14 amino acids. CDR1 is MNHNS, CDR2 SASEGT, per germline. The DNA of the CDR3 is TGTGCCAGCAGTGAGACTAGCGGGGACTACGAGCAGTACTTC. Translation: CASSETSGDYEQYF.

The chain links TRBV27 to TRBJ2-5; TRBD1 matches at 7 bases. The CDR3 has 15 residues. V lost 2 bases and J lost 2; bases outside the gene matches: 5. Germline V lookup: CDR1 MNHEY, CDR2 SMNVEV (reference sequence). CDR3 sequence: CASSLEGAGQETQYF. CDR3 in DNA: TGTGCCAGCAGTTTAGAGGGGGCAGGACAAGAGACCCAGTACTTC.

The chain recombines TRBV5-1 with TRBJ1-4, with a tentative D call TRBD1 (6 bases). The CDR3 runs to 15 residues. With 1 base removed from V and 6 bases from J, the gap between germline ends came to 13 bases. Germline V lookup: CDR1 SGHRS, CDR2 YFSETQ. The CDR3 sequence: CASSLTGRRDEKLFF. Written as DNA, the CDR3 is TGCGCCAGCAGCTTGACAGGGAGACGAGATGAAAAACTGTTTTTT.

The chain has TRBV20-1 and TRBJ2-7; 10 positions agree with TRBD1. The CDR3 runs 14 residues. Unmatched junction bases numbered 6, after V lost 3 bases and J lost 4 bases. The V gene's germline CDR1 is DFQATT and CDR2 SNEGSKA (reference sequence). CDR3 residues: CSASPGQGWYEQYF. The CDR3 region has the DNA TGCAGTGCTAGTCCGGGACAGGGGTGGTACGAGCAGTACTTC.